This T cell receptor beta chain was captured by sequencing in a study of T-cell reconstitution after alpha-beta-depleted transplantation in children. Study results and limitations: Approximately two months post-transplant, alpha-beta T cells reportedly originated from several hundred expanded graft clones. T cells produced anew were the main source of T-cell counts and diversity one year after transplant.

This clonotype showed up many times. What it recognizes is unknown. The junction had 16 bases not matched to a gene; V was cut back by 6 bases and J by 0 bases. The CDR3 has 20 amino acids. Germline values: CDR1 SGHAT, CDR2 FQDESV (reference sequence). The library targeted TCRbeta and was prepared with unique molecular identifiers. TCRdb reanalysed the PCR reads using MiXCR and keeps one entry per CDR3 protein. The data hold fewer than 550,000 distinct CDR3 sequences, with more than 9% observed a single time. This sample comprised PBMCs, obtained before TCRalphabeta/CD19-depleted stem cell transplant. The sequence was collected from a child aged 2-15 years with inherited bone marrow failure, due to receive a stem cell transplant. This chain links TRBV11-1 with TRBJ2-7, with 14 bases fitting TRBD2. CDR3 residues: CASSIPGLAGALKSSYEQYF. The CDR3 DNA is TGTGCCAGCAGTATCCCGGGACTAGCGGGAGCCCTCAAGAGCTCCTACGAGCAGTACTTC.